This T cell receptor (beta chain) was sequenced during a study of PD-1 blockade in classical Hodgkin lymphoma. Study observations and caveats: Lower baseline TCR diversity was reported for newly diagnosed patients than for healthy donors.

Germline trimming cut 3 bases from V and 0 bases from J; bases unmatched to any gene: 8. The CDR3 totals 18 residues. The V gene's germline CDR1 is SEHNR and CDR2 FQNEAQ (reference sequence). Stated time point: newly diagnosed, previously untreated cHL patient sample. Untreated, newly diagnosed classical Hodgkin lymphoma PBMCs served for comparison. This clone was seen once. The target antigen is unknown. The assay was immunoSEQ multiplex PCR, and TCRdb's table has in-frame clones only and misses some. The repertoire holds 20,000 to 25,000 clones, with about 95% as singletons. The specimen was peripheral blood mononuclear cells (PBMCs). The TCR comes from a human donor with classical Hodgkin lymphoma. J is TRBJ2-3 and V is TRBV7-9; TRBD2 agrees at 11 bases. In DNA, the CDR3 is TGTGCCAGCAGCTTTTCACTAGCGGGGGAACTCAGCACAGATACGCAGTATTTT. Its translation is CASSFSLAGELSTDTQYF.